What follows are 6 T cell receptor beta chains derived from one specimen sequenced in a study of blood T cell repertoires in COVID-19. Clones were sequenced by immunoSEQ multiplex PCR, and TCRdb holds only the in-frame ones, with some missing. The profile shows around 150,000 clones, around four fifths of them singletons. The sample consisted of peripheral blood. Source of these receptors: a woman at least 80 years old with acute or convalescent COVID-19.

The chain links TRBV30 to TRBJ2-7; TRBD1 matches at 9 bases. Germline V lookup: CDR1 GTSNPN, CDR2 SVGIG (reference sequence). V lost 5 bases and J lost 13; bases outside the gene matches: 6. The CDR3 runs to 10 residues. CDR3 coding DNA: TGTGCCTGGGGAACAGGGGGCATATACTTC. The encoded protein is CAWGTGGIYF.

The J gene is TRBJ1-4, the V gene TRBV13; 7 bases align to TRBD1. The CDR3 sequence is 15 residues long. Trimming took 5 bases from V and 4 from J; bases not matched to a gene: 7. CDR1 is PRHDT and CDR2 is FYEKMQ in the germline V gene (reference sequence). The CDR3 sequence: CASSRGTAGNEKLFF. The CDR3 region has the DNA TGTGCCAGCAGCCGGGGGACAGCGGGTAATGAAAAACTGTTTTTT.

J is TRBJ1-5 and V is TRBV2; D unresolved. In germline, CDR1 is SNHLY, CDR2 FYNNEI. V dropped 0 bases and J dropped 4 bases, with 13 bases sitting between them. The CDR3 covers 16 residues. The CDR3 nucleotides are TGTGCCAGCAGTGAAGCAAGTTGGAGCGGGAATCAGCCCCAGCATTTT. This gives the protein CASSEASWSGNQPQHF.

This clone turned up a few times. The sample carries other DNA sequences with the same CDR3. The chain has TRBV2 and TRBJ1-1; TRBD1 matches at 7 bases. V shed 5 bases and J 1 base; nucleotides not matched to a gene: 1. CDR1 and CDR2 from the germline V gene are SNHLY and FYNNEI. This CDR3 is built from 13 residues. The CDR3, as DNA: TGTGCCAGCAGTCGACAGGGGAACACTGAAGCTTTCTTT. It is translated as CASSRQGNTEAFF.

The V gene is TRBV18, the J gene TRBJ2-5, with TRBD2 as a possible D gene (5 bases). Trimming removed 6 bases from V and 4 bases from J, with 12 bases in between. The germline V gene has CDR1 KGHSH and CDR2 LQKENI. The CDR3 contains 13 residues. This chain's CDR3 is CASSSEGAETQYF. CDR3 coding DNA: TGTGCCAGCTCTTCAGAGGGCGCAGAGACCCAGTACTTC.

This CDR3 reads CASSLQDNYEQYF. The CDR3 nucleotides are TGTGCCAGCAGTCTACAGGATAACTACGAGCAGTACTTC. This chain links TRBV27 with TRBJ2-7; D perhaps matches TRBD1 (5 bases). Trimming cost V 5 bases and J 3 bases, with 11 bases left between them. Germline V gene data show CDR1 as MNHEY and CDR2 as SMNVEV (reference sequence). The CDR3 extends over 13 amino acids.